Below, 13 T cell receptor beta chains from the same sample are listed, as sequenced in a study of T cell responses to AZD1222 COVID-19 vaccine. Libraries were prepared by immunoSEQ multiplex PCR; TCRdb keeps only in-frame clonotypes and omits some of them. The table shows under 150,000 clones, with around 90% occurring only once. Sequenced material: peripheral blood, taken 28 days after the second AZD1222 dose. The receptor source for this set is an adult who received the AZD1222 COVID-19 vaccine.

The rearrangement joins TRBV19 to TRBJ1-1; D is perhaps TRBD1 (5 bases). Per the germline V gene, CDR1 is LNHDA and CDR2 is SQIVND (reference sequence). V was trimmed by 1 base and J by 6 bases, leaving 9 bases between them. The CDR3 runs to 13 residues. This CDR3 reads CASSIVGDSEAFF. The CDR3 nucleotides read TGTGCCAGTAGTATAGTTGGGGACTCTGAAGCTTTCTTT. Combining the CDR3 with reference TRBV19 and TRBJ1-1 gives the whole variable domain DGGITQSPKYLFRKEGQNVTLSCEQNLNHDAMYWYRQDPGQGLRLIYYSQIVNDFQKGDIAEGYSVSREKKESFPLTVTSAQKNPTAFYLCASSIVGDSEAFFGQGTRLTVV.

This chain links TRBV29-1 with TRBJ1-1; D uncertain. Trimming removed 6 bases from V and 1 base from J, with 12 bases in between. The CDR3 is made up of 13 amino acids. Germline V lookup: CDR1 SQVTM, CDR2 ANQGSEA. CDR3 DNA: TGCAGCGTCAGGACGGAGAAGAACACTGAAGCTTTCTTT. Translating it yields CSVRTEKNTEAFF.

The genes are TRBV19 and TRBJ2-7; 7 bases agree with TRBD1. The junction had 16 bases not matched to a gene; V was cut back by 4 bases and J by 7 bases. This CDR3 contains 16 residues. Germline CDR1 LNHDA, CDR2 SQIVND (reference sequence). CDR3 nucleotide sequence: TGTGCCAGTAGTAGACCTGGTAGGACAGGCCATTGGGAGCAGTACTTC. Protein sequence: CASSRPGRTGHWEQYF.

The V gene is TRBV18, the J gene TRBJ1-1; 8 bases align to TRBD1. This CDR3 has 14 residues. J lost 1 base, V lost 6 bases, and 4 bases had no gene match. Per germline, CDR1 KGHSH and CDR2 LQKENI. The CDR3 sequence is CASSGDRTNTEAFF. For the CDR3, the DNA is TGTGCCAGCTCTGGGGACAGGACGAACACTGAAGCTTTCTTT.

The chain employs TRBV6-5 and TRBJ1-4; 9 bases agree with TRBD1. This CDR3 region has 15 residues. Germline V CDR1 and CDR2: MNHEY, SVGAGI. With 6 bases clipped from V and 5 bases from J, the junction kept 7 bases outside the gene matches. CDR3 region: CASSGMGTGNEKLFF. CDR3 bases: TGTGCCAGCAGCGGGATGGGGACAGGGAATGAAAAACTGTTTTTT.

This clone came up once. This rearrangement joins TRBV10-3 to TRBJ2-5; D gene unclear. Trimming took 2 bases from V and 5 from J, leaving 9 bases between them. CDR1 ENHRY and CDR2 SYGVKD come from the germline V gene. This CDR3 region has 13 residues. This CDR3 reads CAISEVLRETQYF. CDR3 DNA: TGTGCCATCAGTGAGGTCCTTCGGGAGACCCAGTACTTC.

The rearrangement links TRBV19 to TRBJ1-1; the match to TRBD1 covers 8 bases. With 4 bases clipped from V and 5 bases from J, the junction kept 3 bases outside the gene matches. CDR1 is LNHDA and CDR2 is SQIVND in the germline V gene (reference sequence). This CDR3 contains 13 residues. The DNA for the CDR3 is TGTGCCAGTAGTACCCAGGGGGCTACTGAAGCTTTCTTT. It encodes CASSTQGATEAFF.

This clone was picked up one time. The chain is built from TRBV9 and TRBJ2-2; D is perhaps TRBD1 (6 bases). Germline CDR1 SGDLS, CDR2 YYNGEE. The CDR3 spans 16 residues. V gave up 0 bases and J gave up 2 bases, with 11 bases separating them. The DNA for the CDR3 is TGTGCCAGCAGCGTAGTTGGGGACAAAAACACCGGGGAGCTGTTTTTT. Encoded protein: CASSVVGDKNTGELFF.

This clone was detected once. The chain links TRBV5-1 to TRBJ1-1; no definite D call. From germline, CDR1 is SGHRS and CDR2 YFSETQ. V lost 1 base and J lost 4, with 8 bases in between. The CDR3 totals 13 residues. The CDR3 region has the DNA TGCGCCAGCAGCTTGTCGGGTCCCACTGAAGCTTTCTTT. Protein sequence: CASSLSGPTEAFF.

The rearrangement uses TRBV6-5 and TRBJ2-7; 9 nucleotides agree with TRBD1. Looked up from germline, CDR1 is MNHEY and CDR2 is SVGAGI. The CDR3 is 14 amino acids. Trimming removed 6 bases from V and 3 bases from J; junction bases left unmatched: 6. Written as DNA, the CDR3 is TGTGCCAGCAGATCCCGGGACAGGGACTACGAGCAGTACTTC. Amino acids: CASRSRDRDYEQYF.

The gene calls are TRBV6-5 and TRBJ1-5; 8 positions agree with TRBD1. Per germline, CDR1 MNHEY and CDR2 SVGAGI. Unmatched junction bases numbered 6, after V lost 6 bases and J lost 2 bases. The CDR3 length is 15 residues. CDR3 protein: CASRETGAGNQPQHF. DNA of the CDR3: TGTGCCAGCAGAGAGACAGGGGCTGGCAATCAGCCCCAGCATTTT.

The rearrangement links TRBV27 to TRBJ2-7; 7 bases match TRBD1. Trimming removed 3 bases from V and 2 bases from J; junction bases left unmatched: 4. Germline V CDR1 and CDR2: MNHEY, SMNVEV (reference sequence). There are 14 residues in the CDR3. CDR3 coding DNA: TGTGCCAGCAGTTTTACAGGGGTCCCCTACGAGCAGTACTTC. It specifies CASSFTGVPYEQYF.

The V call is TRBV28, the J call TRBJ1-3; 7 nucleotides line up with TRBD1. With 3 bases clipped from V and 9 bases from J, the junction kept 8 bases outside the gene matches. Germline V gene lookup returns CDR1 MDHEN and CDR2 SYDVKM. The CDR3 length is 14 residues. CDR3 in amino acids: CASSFGTASPTIYF. The CDR3 region has the DNA TGTGCCAGCAGTTTTGGGACAGCCTCACCCACCATATATTTT.